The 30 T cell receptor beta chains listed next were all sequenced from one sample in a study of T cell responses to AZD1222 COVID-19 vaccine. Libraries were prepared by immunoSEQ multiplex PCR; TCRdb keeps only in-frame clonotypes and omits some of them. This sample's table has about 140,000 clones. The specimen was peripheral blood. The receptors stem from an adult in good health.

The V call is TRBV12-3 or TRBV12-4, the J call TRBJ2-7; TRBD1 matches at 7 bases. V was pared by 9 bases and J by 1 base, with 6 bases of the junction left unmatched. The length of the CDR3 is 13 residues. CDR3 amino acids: CASRQGLSYEQYF. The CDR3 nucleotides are TGTGCCAGTAGACAGGGTCTTTCCTACGAGCAGTACTTC.

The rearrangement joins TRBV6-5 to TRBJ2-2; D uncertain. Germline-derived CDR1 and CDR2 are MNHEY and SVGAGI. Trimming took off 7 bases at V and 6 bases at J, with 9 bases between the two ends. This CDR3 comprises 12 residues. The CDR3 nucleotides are TGTGCCAGCACACTTGGGGCCGGGGAGCTGTTTTTT. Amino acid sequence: CASTLGAGELFF.

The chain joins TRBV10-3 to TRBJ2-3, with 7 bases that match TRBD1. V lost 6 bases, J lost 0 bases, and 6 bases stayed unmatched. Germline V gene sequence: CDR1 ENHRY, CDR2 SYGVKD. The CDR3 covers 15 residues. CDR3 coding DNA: TGTGCCATCAGCCCAACAGGGGAGAGCACAGATACGCAGTATTTT. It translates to CAISPTGESTDTQYF.

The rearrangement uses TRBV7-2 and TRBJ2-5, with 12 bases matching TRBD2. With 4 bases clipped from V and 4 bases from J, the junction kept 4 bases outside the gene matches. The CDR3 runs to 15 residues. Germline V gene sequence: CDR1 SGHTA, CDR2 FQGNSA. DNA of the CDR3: TGTGCCAGCAGCTCGGCTAGCGGGGGGGGAGAGACCCAGTACTTC. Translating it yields CASSSASGGGETQYF.

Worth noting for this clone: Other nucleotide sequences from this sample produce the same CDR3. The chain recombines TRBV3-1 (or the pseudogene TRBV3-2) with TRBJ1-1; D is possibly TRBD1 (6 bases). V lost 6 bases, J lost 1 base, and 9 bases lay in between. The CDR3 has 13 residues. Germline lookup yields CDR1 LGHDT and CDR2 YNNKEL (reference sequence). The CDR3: CASRRTENTEAFF. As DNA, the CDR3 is TGTGCCAGCAGACGGACAGAGAACACTGAAGCTTTCTTT.

This CDR3 is CASSWTGGPGANVLTF. In DNA, the CDR3 is TGTGCCAGCAGCTGGACAGGGGGCCCTGGGGCCAACGTCCTGACTTTC. The genes are TRBV5-8 and TRBJ2-6, with 11 bases lining up with TRBD1. In germline, CDR1 is SGHTS, CDR2 YDEGEE. There are 16 residues in the CDR3. Trimming at V came to 3 bases and at J to 2 bases, leaving 1 base not matched to a gene.

CDR3 region: CASSQDVRVTGYTF. In nucleotides, the CDR3 is TGTGCCAGCAGCCAAGACGTCAGGGTAACTGGCTACACCTTC. V usage is TRBV3-1 (or the pseudogene TRBV3-2) and J usage is TRBJ1-2; the D gene is possibly TRBD1 (5 bases). The germline V gene has CDR1 LGHDT and CDR2 YNNKEL (reference sequence). The CDR3 runs 14 residues. V lost 0 bases and J lost 7, with 12 bases in between.

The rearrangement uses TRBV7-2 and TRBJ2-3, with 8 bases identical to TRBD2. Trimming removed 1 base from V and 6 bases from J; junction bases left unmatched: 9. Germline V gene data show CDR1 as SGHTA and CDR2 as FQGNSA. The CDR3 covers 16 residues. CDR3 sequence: CASSLVFGGGLDTQYF. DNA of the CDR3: TGTGCCAGCAGCTTAGTTTTCGGGGGGGGCCTCGATACGCAGTATTTT.

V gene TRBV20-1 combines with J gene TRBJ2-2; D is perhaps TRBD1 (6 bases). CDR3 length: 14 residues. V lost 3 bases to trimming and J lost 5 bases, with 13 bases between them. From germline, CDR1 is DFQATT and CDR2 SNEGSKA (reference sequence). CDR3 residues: CSASAARGTGELFF. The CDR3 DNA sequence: TGCAGTGCTAGTGCGGCAAGGGGGACCGGGGAGCTGTTTTTT.

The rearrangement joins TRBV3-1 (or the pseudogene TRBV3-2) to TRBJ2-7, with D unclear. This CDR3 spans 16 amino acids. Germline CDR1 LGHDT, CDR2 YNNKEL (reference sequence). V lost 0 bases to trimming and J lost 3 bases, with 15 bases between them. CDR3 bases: TGTGCCAGCAGCCAAGATTTTGACGGCAGAATCTACGAGCAGTACTTC. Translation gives CASSQDFDGRIYEQYF.

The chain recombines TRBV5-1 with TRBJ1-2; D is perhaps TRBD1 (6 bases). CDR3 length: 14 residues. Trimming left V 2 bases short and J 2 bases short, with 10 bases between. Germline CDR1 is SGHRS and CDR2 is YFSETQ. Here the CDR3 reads CASSFSGQNYGYTF. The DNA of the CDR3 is TGCGCCAGCAGCTTTTCTGGACAGAACTATGGCTACACCTTC.

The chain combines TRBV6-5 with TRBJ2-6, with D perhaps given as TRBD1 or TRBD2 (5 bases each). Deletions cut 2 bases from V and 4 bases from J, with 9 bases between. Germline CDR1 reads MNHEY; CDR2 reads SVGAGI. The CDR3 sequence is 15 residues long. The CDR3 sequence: CASSYKGTGANVLTF. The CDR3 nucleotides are TGTGCCAGCAGTTACAAGGGGACCGGGGCCAACGTCCTGACTTTC.

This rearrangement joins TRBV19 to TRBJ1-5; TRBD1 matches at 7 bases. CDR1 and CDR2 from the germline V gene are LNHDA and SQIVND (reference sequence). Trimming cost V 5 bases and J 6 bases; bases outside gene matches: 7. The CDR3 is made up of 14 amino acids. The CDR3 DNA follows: TGTGCCAGTAGTTCTCCGAGACAGGGTCAGCCCCAGCATTTT. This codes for CASSSPRQGQPQHF.

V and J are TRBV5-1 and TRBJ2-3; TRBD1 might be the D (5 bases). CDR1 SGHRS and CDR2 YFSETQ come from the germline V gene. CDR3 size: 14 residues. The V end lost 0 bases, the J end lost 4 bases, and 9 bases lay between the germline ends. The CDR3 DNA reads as TGCGCCAGCAGCTTGGGGCAGGGATCAGATACGCAGTATTTT. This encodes CASSLGQGSDTQYF.

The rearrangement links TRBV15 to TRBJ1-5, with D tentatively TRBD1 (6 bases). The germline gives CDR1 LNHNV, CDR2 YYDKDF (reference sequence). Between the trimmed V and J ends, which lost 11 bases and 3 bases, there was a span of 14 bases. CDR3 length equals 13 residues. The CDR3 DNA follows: TGTGCCTCCCAACAGGGATACAATCAGCCCCAGCATTTT. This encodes CASQQGYNQPQHF.

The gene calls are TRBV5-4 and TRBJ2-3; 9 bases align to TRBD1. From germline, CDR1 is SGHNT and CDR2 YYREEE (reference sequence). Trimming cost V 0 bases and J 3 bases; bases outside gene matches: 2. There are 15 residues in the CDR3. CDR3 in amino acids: CASSLGDRGTDTQYF. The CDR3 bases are TGTGCCAGCAGCTTGGGTGACAGGGGGACAGATACGCAGTATTTT.

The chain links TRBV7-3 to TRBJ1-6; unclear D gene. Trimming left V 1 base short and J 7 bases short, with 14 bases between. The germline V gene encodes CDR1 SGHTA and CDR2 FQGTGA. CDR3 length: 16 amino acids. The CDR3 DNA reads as TGTGCCAGCAGCTTAAACTTCGCCGGTACAAATTCACCCCTCCACTTT. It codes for CASSLNFAGTNSPLHF.

CDR3: CASSPQGLDEKLFF. The CDR3 DNA is TGTGCCAGCAGCCCCCAAGGGCTTGATGAAAAACTGTTTTTT. The chain recombines TRBV9 with TRBJ1-4; D gene uncertain. CDR1 and CDR2 (germline): SGDLS, YYNGEE. The CDR3 has 14 amino acids. The V end was cut by 4 bases, the J end by 6 bases, with 13 bases between.

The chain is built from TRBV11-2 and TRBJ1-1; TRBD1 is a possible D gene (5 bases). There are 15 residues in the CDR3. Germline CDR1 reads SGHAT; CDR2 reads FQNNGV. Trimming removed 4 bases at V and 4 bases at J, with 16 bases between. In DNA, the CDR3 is TGTGCCAGCAGCTCTCGACGGGGGTGGAGCACTGAAGCTTTCTTT. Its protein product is CASSSRRGWSTEAFF.

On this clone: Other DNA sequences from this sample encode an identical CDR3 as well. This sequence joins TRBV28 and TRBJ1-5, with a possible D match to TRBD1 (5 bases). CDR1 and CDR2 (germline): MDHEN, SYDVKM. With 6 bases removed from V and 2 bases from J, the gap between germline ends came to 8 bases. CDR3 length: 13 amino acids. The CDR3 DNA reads TGTGCCAGCAGGGGGACCCGCAATCAGCCCCAGCATTTT. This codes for CASRGTRNQPQHF.

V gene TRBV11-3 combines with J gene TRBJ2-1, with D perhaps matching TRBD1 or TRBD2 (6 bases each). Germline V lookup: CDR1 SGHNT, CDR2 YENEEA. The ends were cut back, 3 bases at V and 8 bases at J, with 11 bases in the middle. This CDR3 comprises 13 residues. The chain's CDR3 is CASSFGGHDEQFF. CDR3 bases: TGTGCCAGCAGCTTCGGGGGCCACGATGAGCAGTTCTTC.

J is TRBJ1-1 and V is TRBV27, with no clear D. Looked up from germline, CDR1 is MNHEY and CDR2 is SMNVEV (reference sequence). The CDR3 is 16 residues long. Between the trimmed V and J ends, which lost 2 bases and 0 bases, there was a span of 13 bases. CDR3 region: CASSLGEELMNTEAFF. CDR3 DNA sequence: TGTGCCAGCAGTTTAGGGGAAGAGCTCATGAACACTGAAGCTTTCTTT.

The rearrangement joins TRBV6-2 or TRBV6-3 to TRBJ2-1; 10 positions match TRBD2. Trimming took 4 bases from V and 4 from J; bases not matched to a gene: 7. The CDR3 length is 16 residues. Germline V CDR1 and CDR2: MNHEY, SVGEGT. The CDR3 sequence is CASSSHVAGGYNEQFF. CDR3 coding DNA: TGTGCCAGCAGTTCCCACGTAGCGGGAGGTTACAATGAGCAGTTCTTC.

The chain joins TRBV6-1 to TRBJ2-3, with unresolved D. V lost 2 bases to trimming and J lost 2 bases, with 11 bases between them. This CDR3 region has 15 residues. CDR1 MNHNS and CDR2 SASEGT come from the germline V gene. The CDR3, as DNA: TGTGCCAGCAGTGAAAGGGCAAGAGACACAGATACGCAGTATTTT. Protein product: CASSERARDTDTQYF.

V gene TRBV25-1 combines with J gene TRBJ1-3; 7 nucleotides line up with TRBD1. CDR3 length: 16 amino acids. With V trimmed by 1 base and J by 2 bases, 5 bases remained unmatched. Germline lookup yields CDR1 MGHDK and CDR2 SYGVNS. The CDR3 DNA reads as TGTGCCAGCAGTGAATTCCACAGGGGAACTGGAAACACCATATATTTT. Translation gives CASSEFHRGTGNTIYF.

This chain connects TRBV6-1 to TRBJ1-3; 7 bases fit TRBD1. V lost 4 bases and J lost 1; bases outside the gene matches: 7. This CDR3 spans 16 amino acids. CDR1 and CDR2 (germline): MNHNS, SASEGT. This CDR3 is CASSAVGQSSGNTIYF. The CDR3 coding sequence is TGTGCCAGCAGTGCGGTGGGACAGTCATCTGGAAACACCATATATTTT.

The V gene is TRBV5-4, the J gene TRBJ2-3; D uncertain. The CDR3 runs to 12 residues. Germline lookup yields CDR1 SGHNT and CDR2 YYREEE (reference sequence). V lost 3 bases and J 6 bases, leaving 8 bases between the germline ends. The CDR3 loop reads CASSSRGDTQYF. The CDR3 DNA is TGTGCCAGCAGCTCCCGTGGGGATACGCAGTATTTT.

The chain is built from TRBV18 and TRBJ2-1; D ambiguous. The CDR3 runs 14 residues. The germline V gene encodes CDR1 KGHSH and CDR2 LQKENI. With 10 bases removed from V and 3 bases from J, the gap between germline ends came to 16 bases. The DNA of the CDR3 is TGTGCCACTCTTCGACCAGAGAACTACAATGAGCAGTTCTTC. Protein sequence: CATLRPENYNEQFF.

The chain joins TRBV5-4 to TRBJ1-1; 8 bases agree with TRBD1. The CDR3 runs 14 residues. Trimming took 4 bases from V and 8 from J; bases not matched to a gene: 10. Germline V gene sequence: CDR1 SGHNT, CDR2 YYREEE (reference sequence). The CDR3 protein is CASSEGQAKREAFF. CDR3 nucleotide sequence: TGTGCCAGCAGCGAGGGACAGGCCAAGCGCGAAGCTTTCTTT.

The CDR3 coding sequence is TGTGCCTGGAGTGTAGGGGCTGAAGCTTTCTTT. It yields the protein CAWSVGAEAFF. The J gene is TRBJ1-1, the V gene TRBV30; tentative D call: TRBD1 (5 bases). This CDR3 contains 11 residues. Between the trimmed V and J ends, which lost 0 bases and 6 bases, there was a span of 5 bases. Germline-derived CDR1 and CDR2 are GTSNPN and SVGIG (reference sequence).